Sequencing of this T cell receptor (beta chain) was carried out in a study of cytomegalovirus exposure and HLA in healthy donors (TCRdb year 2017). About the full investigation: According to an earlier analysis of several hundred of the donors, roughly 180 million T cells yielded over 90 million unique TCR beta sequences and 276 Gb of sequence data. Donor age, sex, ethnicity and CMV serostatus were compiled together with the repertoire data. The study used immunosequencing to profile the T cell repertoires of some 600 subjects and linked those repertoires to cytomegalovirus serostatus. Typing coverage varied by locus: about 620-630 donors for A, B, C, DRB1 and DQB1; approximately 500 for DQA1; about 570 for DPA1; roughly 450 for DPB1. Among the roughly 400 genotyped donors, more than 70% belonged to the genetic ancestry cluster associated with self-reported Caucasian donors. Across 398 genotyped donors of the cohort, an average of approximately 240,000 unique TCR beta nucleotide sequences per donor were sequenced, and approximately 17% of those sequences were non-productive. HLA typing covered class I and class II loci at four-digit resolution. An earlier analysis of some 500 of the donors applied high-throughput TCR beta sequencing to assess whether each TCR beta V gene segment acted as functional or pseudogenic. All discovery cohort repertoires had been generated on a single sequencing platform. In a later genetic analysis, genome-wide SNP genotypes for about three fifths of the roughly 670 donors were used, and that subset was treated as a discovery cohort. Rather than using new phenotypic data, the later analysis identified candidate immune exposures from TCR beta sequences and from how often those sequences occurred across donors. The study combined high-throughput TCR immunosequencing, statistical association of individual TCRs with disease status, and machine learning to predict cytomegalovirus infection status. About 310 gigabases of sequencing data and approximately 93 million unique TCR sequences were included in an early release covering about 700 HLA-typed donors. Four or five DR-DQ haplotypes were handled as single units for association and clustering, since linkage in the cohort was strong. The aim of the study was to test whether cataloging public T cell receptors could identify signatures of past pathogen exposure. Besides the first cohort of roughly 660 subjects, a separate validation cohort made up of 120 or so different subjects was used. To study patterns of TCR occurrence, a later analysis re-analyzed previously published TCR beta repertoires from several hundred donors and added high-resolution HLA genotyping. The paper's findings and limits, for the study overall: Correlated functional status among segregating V segments might reflect linkage disequilibrium, but an unknown experimental factor could not be ruled out. In a later analysis, HLA-associated TCR beta chains showed more clonal expansion and lower generation probabilities than non-associated chains that were equally common. For the cohort, immune exposure information was limited to CMV serostatus. While some public TCRs were present in many individuals, most TCR sequences turned up only very rarely across donors. Because the 87-base-pair reads could not distinguish some IMGT-functional V segments, including TRBV6-2 and TRBV6-3, those segments were excluded. A group of highly shared sequence variants was considered likely to be a technical artifact of the sequencing pipeline. The study gave a list of some 150 TCR beta chains associated with cytomegalovirus. A later analysis found that TCR association rates varied across HLA loci, with DRB1 alleles showing the most associated TCRs and HLA-C alleles the fewest. Cytomegalovirus status was reported to be diagnosed by the classifier with high specificity and sensitivity in both the original and validation cohorts. A further reported finding was that TCR beta sequences accurately predicted the HLA-A and HLA-B alleles for most subjects in the first cohort. A later genetic analysis associated a missense DCLRE1C variant with V-gene and J-gene trimming of TCR beta chains, and an independent cohort replicated the association. Because HLA typing was missing for some donors at each locus, association tests included only the typed subset. At a false discovery rate of 0.05, a later analysis linked some 17,000 TCR beta sequences to specific HLA alleles. In vitro tests confirmed that a few of the cytomegalovirus-associated TCR beta chains recognize cytomegalovirus antigens. The authors suggested that the approach could potentially be generalized to other disease states and immunological phenotypes. Sequencing depth was assumed to be roughly uniform across donors in the presence/absence analyses, though that assumption may not hold. Strong co-occurrence of HLA alleles, especially DR and DQ, made assigning TCR associations to individual alleles difficult. Broadly in line with IMGT annotations, most TCR beta V segments showed up in productive rearrangements about 90% or about 30% of the time in an earlier analysis of some 590 of the donors. According to a later analysis, parvovirus B19, influenza, CMV and Epstein-Barr virus appeared linked to several top co-occurrence clusters. The earlier analysis of about 600 of the donors excluded approximately 15 rarely observed V segments, including chromosome 9 orphons, because counts were too low. According to a later analysis, most CMV-associated TCR beta chains appeared to be HLA-restricted, and the HLA associations seemed to be driven largely by CMV exposure. Only TCR beta chains were sequenced in this cohort, and the absence of alpha or paired-chain data limited detectable features. According to a later genetic analysis, donors in an Asian-associated ancestry cluster had fewer N-insertions in productive TCRs than the roughly 660-donor mean.

The cohort comprised around 700 healthy bone marrow donors. At the time of sampling, every cohort member was nominally healthy, though immune exposures that went unrecorded were likely present. The donor was CMV seronegative and was included in the group of several hundred seronegative cohort members. Every donor gave a peripheral blood sample, and the peripheral blood mononuclear cells from that sample were used for TCR beta sequencing. The Qiagen DNeasy Blood Extraction Kit was used to extract genomic DNA from the blood cell samples. Reading the germline V gene (reference sequence) gives CDR1 LNHNV and CDR2 YYDKDF. V has 0 bases trimmed and J has 3 bases trimmed; junction bases matching no gene number 12. Its CDR3 holds 18 amino acids, cysteine through phenylalanine. The only DNA kept is the CDR3, 54 bases in frame from the first base. Turning to this clone: It has no known antigen specificity.

The library was built by means of the immunoSEQ multiplex PCR assay. For the multiplex PCR, a mixture combining 60 forward primers for TCR Vbeta segments and 13 reverse primers for TCR Jbeta segments was used. The CDR3 region of rearranged TCR beta genes was amplified from genomic DNA by a multiplex PCR assay. Amplified TCR beta libraries were sequenced as 87-base-pair reads on the Illumina HiSeq System. The study's processing was this. A later analysis counted about 80 million unique TCR beta chains across the 650 to 700 repertoires, and 10 million to 11 million of these chains were shared by at least two donors. To remove PCR and sequencing errors, raw reads were error-corrected and collapsed into unique sequences using a nearest-neighbor algorithm that merged closely related sequences. To assign V, D and J gene segments, CDR3 sequences were aligned to IMGT reference sequences. For a sequence to be retained, a match of at least six nucleotides was required to both a V gene segment and a J gene segment. A rearrangement was called productive if the CDR3 had no stop codons and remained in frame with V and J, and every other rearrangement was called non-productive. CDR3 was defined by IMGT convention, running from the second conserved V-encoded cysteine to the conserved J-encoded phenylalanine. The earlier analysis of about 560 of the donors excluded any sequence lacking an unambiguous match to a single V gene segment. An earlier analysis of fewer than 750 of the donors called V segments functional above 56.7% productive rearrangements and segregating when the between-donor standard deviation exceeded 5%. A statistical classification framework was built to diagnose cytomegalovirus status from the catalog of TCR beta chain sequences. V and J gene assignment, in a later analysis, came from comparing TCR nucleotide sequences with IMGT/GENE-DB human TR gene sequences. The TCRdist pipeline was used in a later analysis to assign CDR3 sequences and most-parsimonious VDJ recombination scenarios. In a later analysis, each TCR beta chain was defined by its CDR3 amino acid sequence together with its V-gene family, and reads without a unique V-gene family were excluded. To address suspected cross-contamination and a sequencing artifact, a later analysis removed a few hundred highly shared, low-generation-probability nucleotide sequences. For each public chain, a later analysis derived a clonal expansion index from normalized ranks of inferred template counts within each repertoire. In a later analysis, generation probabilities were computed with a VDJ recombination model fitted to out-of-frame rearrangements, and the resulting probabilities were checked against IGoR. Hypergeometric tests were used in a later analysis to score TCR-TCR, TCR-HLA and TCR-CMV co-occurrence, with a repertoire-size bias correction applied to the TCR pairs. A later analysis estimated false discovery rates by permuting HLA or CMV assignments 20 times. A later analysis grouped co-occurring TCRs with DBSCAN, adding TCRdist sequence similarity when clustering within HLA-allele-positive subsets. For co-occurrence clustering, repertoires with fewer than 30,000 or more than 120,000 public chains were excluded, along with several repertoires with anomalous nucleotide sharing. The source is immuneACCESS, and TCRdb retained only in-frame sequences with V and J called. Part of the clones is not carried over; for the studies checked, unresolved V genes explain less than half of this, and the remainder is unexplained. V and J calls and clone size are those listed in that table; D and trimming were worked out from the DNA. The sample has some 110,000 clones on record. The ten largest clones take up 1% of the sample.

Sequenced material: PBMCs. The chain is encoded by TRBV15 joined to TRBJ2-7, and 9 junctional nucleotides match TRBD2. This TCR derives from a man aged 18 to 30 in good health and CMV-seronegative. The nucleotide sequence reads as follows: TGTGCCACCAGCAGAGATATCGGAAAGCGGGAGGATCGCTACGAGCAGTACTTC. Its translation is CATSRDIGKREDRYEQYF.